This T cell receptor (beta chain) was obtained from a study of shared clonotypes between healthy human individuals. The CDR3 covers 15 residues. The germline gives CDR1 SGHTA, CDR2 FQGNSA. The V end was cut by 0 bases, the J end by 4 bases, with 12 bases between. Measured with immunoSEQ multiplex PCR; TCRdb has only the in-frame clones, and not every one. The profile shows 1,500,000 or so clones, approximately 98.5% of them singletons. This clonotype originated in a young man in good health. The V call is TRBV7-2, the J call TRBJ1-2, with D maybe TRBD1 (6 bases). Input material: naive CD4+ T cells sorted from blood. Subset in this sample: CD45RA+ positively selected. The CDR3 nucleotides are TGTGCCAGCAGCTTAGCGCACAGGGATGCCTATGGCTACACCTTC. Encoded protein: CASSLAHRDAYGYTF.